This TCR beta chain was recorded in a study of cytomegalovirus exposure and HLA in healthy donors. About the research overall: The Caucasian-associated ancestry cluster held less than 85% of roughly 400 genotyped donors. Study-level findings and limits: Previously analyzed data showed that most TCR beta V segments were productive at a frequency of about 90% or about 30%.

Germline trimming cut 4 bases from V and 4 bases from J; bases unmatched to any gene: 4. The CDR3 is made up of 14 amino acids. Germline V gene lookup returns CDR1 MNHEY and CDR2 SMNVEV (reference sequence). With 60 Vbeta and 13 Jbeta primers, the PCR was carried out. Libraries were prepared by immunoSEQ multiplex PCR; TCRdb keeps only in-frame clonotypes and omits some of them. The sample records about 200,000 clones, 75% to 85% being singletons. Concerning this clone itself: Its antigen remains unknown.

The specimen was PBMCs. V and J are TRBV27 and TRBJ1-2, with 9 nucleotides matching TRBD1. The TCR originated in a woman in her fifties or sixties in good health and CMV-seronegative. CDR3 nucleotide sequence: TGTGCCAGCAGTTGGGACAGGGAGAGCTATGGCTACACCTTC. This gives the protein CASSWDRESYGYTF.